Listed here is a single T cell receptor beta chain. Its antigen is not identified. This entry is derived from a study of cytomegalovirus exposure and HLA in healthy donors. The study's findings and limits: Being indistinguishable, some V segments were excluded, TRBV6-2 and TRBV6-3 among them. With high specificity and sensitivity, the classifier reportedly diagnosed cytomegalovirus status. The only immune exposure information that was available was CMV serostatus. The authors listed over 150 TCR beta chains as cytomegalovirus-associated.

PCR was performed using 60 Vbeta and 13 Jbeta primers. The protocol was immunoSEQ multiplex PCR, while the TCRdb copy is restricted to in-frame clones and leaves out a portion. The sample has about 120,000 clones; about 64% are singletons. The ends lost 6 bases at V and 0 bases at J; junction bases unmatched: 8. CDR1 SNHLY and CDR2 FYNNEI come from the germline V gene. This CDR3 comprises 16 residues. This sequence joins TRBV2 and TRBJ1-5; 7 bases match TRBD1. The TCR originated in a man between 18 and 35 years old in good health and CMV-seropositive. The sample was PBMCs. The CDR3 reads CASSLIRGNSNQPQHF. For the CDR3, the DNA is TGTGCCAGCAGCCTAATCAGGGGGAATAGCAATCAGCCCCAGCATTTT.